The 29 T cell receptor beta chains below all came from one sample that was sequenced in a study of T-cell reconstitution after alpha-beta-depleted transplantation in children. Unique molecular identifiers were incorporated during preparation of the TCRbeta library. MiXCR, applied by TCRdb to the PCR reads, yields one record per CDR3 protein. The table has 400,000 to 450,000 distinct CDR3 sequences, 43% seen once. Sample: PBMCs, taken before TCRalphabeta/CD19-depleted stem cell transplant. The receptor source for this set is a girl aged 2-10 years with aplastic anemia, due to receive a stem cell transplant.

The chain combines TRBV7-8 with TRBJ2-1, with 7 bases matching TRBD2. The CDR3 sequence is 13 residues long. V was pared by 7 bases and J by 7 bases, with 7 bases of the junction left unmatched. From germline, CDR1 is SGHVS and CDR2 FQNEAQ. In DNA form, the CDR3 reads TGTGCCAGCACCTCAGCCGGGGGGAATGAGCAGTTCTTC. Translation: CASTSAGGNEQFF. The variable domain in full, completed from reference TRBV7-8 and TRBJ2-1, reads GAGVSQSPRYKVAKRGQDVALRCDPISGHVSLFWYQQALGQGPEFLTYFQNEAQLDKSGLPSDRFFAERPEGSVSTLKIQRTQQEDSAVYLCASTSAGGNEQFFGPGTRLTVL.

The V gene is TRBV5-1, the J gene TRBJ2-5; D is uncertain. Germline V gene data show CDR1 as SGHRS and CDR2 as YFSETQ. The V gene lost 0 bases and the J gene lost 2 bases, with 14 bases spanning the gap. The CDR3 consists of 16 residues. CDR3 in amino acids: CASSLAPRAVQETQYF. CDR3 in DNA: TGCGCCAGCAGCTTGGCCCCCCGGGCGGTTCAAGAGACCCAGTACTTC.

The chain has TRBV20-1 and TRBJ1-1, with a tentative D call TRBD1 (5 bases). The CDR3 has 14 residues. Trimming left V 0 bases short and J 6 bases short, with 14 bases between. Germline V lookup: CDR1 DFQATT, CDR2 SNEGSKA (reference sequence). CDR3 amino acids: CSARDVMRDAEAFF. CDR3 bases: TGCAGTGCTAGAGATGTTATGAGGGACGCTGAAGCTTTCTTT.

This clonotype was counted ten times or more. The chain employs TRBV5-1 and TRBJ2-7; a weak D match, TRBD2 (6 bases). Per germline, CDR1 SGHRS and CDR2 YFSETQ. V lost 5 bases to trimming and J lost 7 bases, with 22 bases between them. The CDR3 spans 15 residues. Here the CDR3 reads CASSSPGTHHREQYF. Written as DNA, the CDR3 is TGCGCCAGCAGTTCCCCCGGGACTCACCACAGGGAGCAGTACTTC.

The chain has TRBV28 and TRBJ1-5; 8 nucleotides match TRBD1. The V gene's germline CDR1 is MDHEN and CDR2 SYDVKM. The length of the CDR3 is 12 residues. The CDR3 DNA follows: TGTGTCCCTCAGGGGGCACCTCAGCCCCAGCATTTT. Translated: CVPQGAPQPQHF.

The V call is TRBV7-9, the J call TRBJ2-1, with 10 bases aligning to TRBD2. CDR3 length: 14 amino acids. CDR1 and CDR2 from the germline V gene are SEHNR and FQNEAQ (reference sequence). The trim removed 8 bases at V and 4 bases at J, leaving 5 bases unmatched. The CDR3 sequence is CASHTSGEYNEQFF. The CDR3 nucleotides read TGTGCCAGCCACACTAGCGGGGAATACAATGAGCAGTTCTTC.

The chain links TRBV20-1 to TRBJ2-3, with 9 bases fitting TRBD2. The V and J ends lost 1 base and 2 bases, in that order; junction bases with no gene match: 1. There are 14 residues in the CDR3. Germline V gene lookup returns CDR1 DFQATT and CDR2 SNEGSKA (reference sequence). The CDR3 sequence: CSARASGVTDTQYF. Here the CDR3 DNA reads TGCAGTGCTAGAGCTAGCGGGGTCACAGATACGCAGTATTTT.

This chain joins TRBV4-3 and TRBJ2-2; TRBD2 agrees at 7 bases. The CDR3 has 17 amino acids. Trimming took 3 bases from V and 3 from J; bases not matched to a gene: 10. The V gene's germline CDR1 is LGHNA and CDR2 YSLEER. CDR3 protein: CASSHAVTSDDTGELFF. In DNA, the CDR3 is TGCGCCAGCAGCCATGCTGTCACTAGCGACGACACCGGGGAGCTGTTTTTT.

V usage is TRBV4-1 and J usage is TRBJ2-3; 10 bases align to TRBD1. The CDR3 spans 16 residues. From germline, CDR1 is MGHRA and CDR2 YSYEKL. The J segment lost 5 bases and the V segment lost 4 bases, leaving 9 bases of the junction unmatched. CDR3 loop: CASSRHDRGRGDTQYF. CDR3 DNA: TGCGCCAGCAGCCGACACGACAGGGGGCGGGGAGATACGCAGTATTTT.

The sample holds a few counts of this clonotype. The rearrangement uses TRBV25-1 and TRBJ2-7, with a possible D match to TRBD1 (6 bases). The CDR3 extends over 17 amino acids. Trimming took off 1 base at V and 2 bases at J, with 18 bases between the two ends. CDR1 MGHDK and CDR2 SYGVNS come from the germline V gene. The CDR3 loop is CASSELDVWGRPYEQYF. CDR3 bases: TGTGCCAGCAGTGAATTGGACGTTTGGGGGCGACCCTACGAGCAGTACTTC.

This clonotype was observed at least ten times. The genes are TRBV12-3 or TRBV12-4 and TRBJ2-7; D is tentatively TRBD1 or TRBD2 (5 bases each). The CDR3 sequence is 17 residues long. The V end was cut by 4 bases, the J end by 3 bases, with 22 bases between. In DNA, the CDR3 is TGTGCCAGCAGTTACGTACTCACGTACGGGACCTTCTACGAGCAGTACTTC. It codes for CASSYVLTYGTFYEQYF.

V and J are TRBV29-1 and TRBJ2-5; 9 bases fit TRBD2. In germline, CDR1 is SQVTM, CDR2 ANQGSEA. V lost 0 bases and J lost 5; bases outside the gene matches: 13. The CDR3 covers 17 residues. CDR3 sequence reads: CSVEEGFTGTSLETQYF. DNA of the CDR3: TGCAGCGTTGAAGAGGGATTTACCGGGACTAGCTTGGAGACCCAGTACTTC.

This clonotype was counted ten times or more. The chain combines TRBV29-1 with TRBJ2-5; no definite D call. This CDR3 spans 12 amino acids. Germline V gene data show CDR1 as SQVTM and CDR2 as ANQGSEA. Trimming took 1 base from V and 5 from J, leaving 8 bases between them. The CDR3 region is CSVEGLVETQYF. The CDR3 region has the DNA TGCAGCGTTGAAGGGCTAGTCGAGACCCAGTACTTC.

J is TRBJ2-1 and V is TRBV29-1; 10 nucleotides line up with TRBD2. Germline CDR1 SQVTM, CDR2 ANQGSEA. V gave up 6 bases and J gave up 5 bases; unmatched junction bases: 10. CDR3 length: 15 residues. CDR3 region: CSVDRAGGPNNEQFF. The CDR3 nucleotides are TGCAGCGTAGATCGAGCGGGAGGGCCAAACAATGAGCAGTTCTTC.

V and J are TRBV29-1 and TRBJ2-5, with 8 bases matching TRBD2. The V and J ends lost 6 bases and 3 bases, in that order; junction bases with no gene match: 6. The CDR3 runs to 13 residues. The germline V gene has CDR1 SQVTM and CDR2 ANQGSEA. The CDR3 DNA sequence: TGCAGCGTGGAGCGGGAGAGAGAAGAGACCCAGTACTTC. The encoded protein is CSVEREREETQYF.

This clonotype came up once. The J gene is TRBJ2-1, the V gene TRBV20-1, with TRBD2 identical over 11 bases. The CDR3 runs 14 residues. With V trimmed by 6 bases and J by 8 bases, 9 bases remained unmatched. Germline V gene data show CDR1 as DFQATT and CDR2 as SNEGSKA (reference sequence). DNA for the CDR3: TGCAGTGCCGCCCCTAGCGGGAGGTTTTATGAGCAGTTCTTC. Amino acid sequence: CSAAPSGRFYEQFF.

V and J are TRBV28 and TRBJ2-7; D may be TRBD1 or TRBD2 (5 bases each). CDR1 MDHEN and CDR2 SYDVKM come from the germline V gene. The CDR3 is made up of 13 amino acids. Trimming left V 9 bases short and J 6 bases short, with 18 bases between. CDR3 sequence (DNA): TGTGCCAGGGGCCCGGGGCTCCTCTGCGAGCAGTACTTC. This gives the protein CARGPGLLCEQYF.

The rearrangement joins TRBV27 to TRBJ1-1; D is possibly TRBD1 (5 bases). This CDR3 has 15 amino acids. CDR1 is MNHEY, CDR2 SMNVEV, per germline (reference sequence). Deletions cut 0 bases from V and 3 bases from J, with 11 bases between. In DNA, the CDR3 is TGTGCCAGCAGTTTATCGGGGGGAGTGTACACTGAAGCTTTCTTT. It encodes CASSLSGGVYTEAFF.

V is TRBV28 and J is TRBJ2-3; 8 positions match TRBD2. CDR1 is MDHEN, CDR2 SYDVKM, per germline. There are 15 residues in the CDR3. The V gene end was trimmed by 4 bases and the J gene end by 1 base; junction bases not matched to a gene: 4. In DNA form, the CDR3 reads TGTGCCAGCAGTTCCTCAGCGGGGGGCACAGATACGCAGTATTTT. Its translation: CASSSSAGGTDTQYF.

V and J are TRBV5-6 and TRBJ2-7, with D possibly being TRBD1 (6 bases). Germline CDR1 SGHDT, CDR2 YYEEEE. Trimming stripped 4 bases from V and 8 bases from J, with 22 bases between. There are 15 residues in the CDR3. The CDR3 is CASSQLNRELGKQYF. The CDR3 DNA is TGTGCCAGCAGCCAACTGAACAGGGAATTAGGAAAGCAGTACTTC.

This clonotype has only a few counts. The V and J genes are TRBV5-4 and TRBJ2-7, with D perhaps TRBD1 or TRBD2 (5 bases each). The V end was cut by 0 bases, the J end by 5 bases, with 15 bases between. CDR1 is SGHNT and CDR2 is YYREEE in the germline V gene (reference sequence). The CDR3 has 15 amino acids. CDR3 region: CASSLGAGTVHEQYF. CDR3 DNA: TGTGCCAGCAGCTTGGGGGCCGGGACCGTCCACGAGCAGTACTTC.

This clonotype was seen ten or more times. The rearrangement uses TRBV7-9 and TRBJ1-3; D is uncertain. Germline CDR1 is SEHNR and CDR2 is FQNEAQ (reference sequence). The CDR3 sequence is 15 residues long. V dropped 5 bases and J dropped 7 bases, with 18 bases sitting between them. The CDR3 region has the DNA TGTGCCAGCAGCCCCGTCCGGGGAGGGCGGAACACCATATATTTT. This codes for CASSPVRGGRNTIYF.

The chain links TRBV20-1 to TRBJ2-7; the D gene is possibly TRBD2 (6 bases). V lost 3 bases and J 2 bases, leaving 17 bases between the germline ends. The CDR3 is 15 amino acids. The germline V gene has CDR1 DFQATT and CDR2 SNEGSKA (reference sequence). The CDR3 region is CSARVGGNPAYEQYF. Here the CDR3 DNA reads TGCAGTGCTAGGGTCGGGGGAAACCCGGCCTACGAGCAGTACTTC.

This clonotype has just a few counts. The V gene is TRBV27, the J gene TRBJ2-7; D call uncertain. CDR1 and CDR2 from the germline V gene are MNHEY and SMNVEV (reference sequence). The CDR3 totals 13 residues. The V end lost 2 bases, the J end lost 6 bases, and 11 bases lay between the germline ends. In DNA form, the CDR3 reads TGTGCCAGCAGTTTAGGCCGCTCGGGCGAGCAGTACTTC. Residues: CASSLGRSGEQYF.

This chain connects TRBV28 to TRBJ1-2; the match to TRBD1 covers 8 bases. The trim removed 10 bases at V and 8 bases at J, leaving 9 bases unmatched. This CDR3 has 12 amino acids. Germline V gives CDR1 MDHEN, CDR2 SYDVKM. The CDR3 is CATAGTGRGYTF. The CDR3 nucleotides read TGTGCCACCGCCGGGACAGGTCGGGGCTACACCTTC.

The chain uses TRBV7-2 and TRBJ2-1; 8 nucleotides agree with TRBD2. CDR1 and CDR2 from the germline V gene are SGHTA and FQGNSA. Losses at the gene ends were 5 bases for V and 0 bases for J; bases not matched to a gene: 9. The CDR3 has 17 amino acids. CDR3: CASSTRLARSSYNEQFF. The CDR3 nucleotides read TGTGCCAGCAGCACCCGACTAGCGAGGAGCTCCTACAATGAGCAGTTCTTC.

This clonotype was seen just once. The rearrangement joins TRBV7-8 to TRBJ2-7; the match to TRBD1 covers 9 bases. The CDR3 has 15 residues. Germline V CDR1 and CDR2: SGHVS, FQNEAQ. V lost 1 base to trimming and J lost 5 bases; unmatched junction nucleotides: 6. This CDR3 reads CASSLEGTGFHEQYF. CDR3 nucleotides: TGTGCCAGCAGCTTAGAGGGGACAGGGTTCCACGAGCAGTACTTC. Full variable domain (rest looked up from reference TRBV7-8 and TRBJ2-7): GAGVSQSPRYKVAKRGQDVALRCDPISGHVSLFWYQQALGQGPEFLTYFQNEAQLDKSGLPSDRFFAERPEGSVSTLKIQRTQQEDSAVYLCASSLEGTGFHEQYFGPGTRLTVT.

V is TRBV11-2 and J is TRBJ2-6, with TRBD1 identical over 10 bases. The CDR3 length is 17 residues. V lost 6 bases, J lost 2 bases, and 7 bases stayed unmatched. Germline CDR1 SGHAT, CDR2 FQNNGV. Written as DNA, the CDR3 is TGTGCCAGCAGTCGCCGGGACAGGGGTCCTGGGGCCAACGTCCTGACTTTC. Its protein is CASSRRDRGPGANVLTF. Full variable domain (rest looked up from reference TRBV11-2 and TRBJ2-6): EAGVAQSPRYKIIEKRQSVAFWCNPISGHATLYWYQQILGQGPKLLIQFQNNGVVDDSQLPKDRFSAERLKGVDSTLKIQPAKLEDSAVYLCASSRRDRGPGANVLTFGAGSRLTVL.

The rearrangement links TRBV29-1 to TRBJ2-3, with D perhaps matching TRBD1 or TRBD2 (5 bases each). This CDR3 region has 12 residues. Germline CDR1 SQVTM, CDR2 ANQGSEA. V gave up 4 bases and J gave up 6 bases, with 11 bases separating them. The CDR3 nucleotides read TGCAGCGTTGGGGGGAGCAGCGATACGCAGTATTTT. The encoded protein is CSVGGSSDTQYF.